Shown below are 14 T cell receptor beta chains from a single sample sequenced in a study of cytomegalovirus exposure and HLA in healthy donors. The PCR contained 60 Vbeta and 13 Jbeta primers. The protocol was immunoSEQ multiplex PCR, while the TCRdb copy is restricted to in-frame clones and leaves out a portion. The table has about 160,000 clones, around 77% seen once; the top ten hold 1.4%. The sequencing input was PBMCs. The receptors here all came from a woman aged 25 to 45 in good health and CMV-seronegative.

In its sample, this clone was seen once. The rearrangement links TRBV15 to TRBJ1-5, with D perhaps TRBD1 (6 bases). Germline assignment: CDR1 LNHNV and CDR2 YYDKDF (reference sequence). The CDR3 covers 17 residues. V was cut by 0 bases and J by 2 bases, with 14 bases left in between. CDR3 region: CATSRDRGAGGNQPQHF. The CDR3 DNA follows: TGTGCCACCAGCAGAGATCGGGGGGCGGGGGGCAATCAGCCCCAGCATTTT.

This clone was picked up a small number of times. This sequence joins TRBV7-9 and TRBJ2-5; maybe TRBD2 (5 bases). The DNA end lines up better with TRBJ2-7; the J call may be wrong. The CDR3 totals 14 residues. Germline V gene lookup returns CDR1 SEHNR and CDR2 FQNEAQ (reference sequence). The CDR3 DNA follows: TGTGCCAGCAGCCTCCGCGGGCTGCTCGGCGAGCAGTACTTC. Amino acids: CASSLRGLLGEQYF.

The chain is built from TRBV14 and TRBJ1-1; TRBD1 agrees at 8 bases. Per the germline V gene, CDR1 is SGHDN and CDR2 is FVKESK. This CDR3 spans 18 amino acids. Trimming removed 2 bases from V and 1 base from J; junction bases left unmatched: 12. CDR3 loop: CASSQLGQGGRGNTEAFF. Written as DNA, the CDR3 is TGTGCCAGCAGCCAACTAGGACAGGGAGGAAGGGGGAACACTGAAGCTTTCTTT. Supplemented by reference TRBV14 and TRBJ1-1, the full variable domain reads EAGVTQFPSHSVIEKGQTVTLRCDPISGHDNLYWYRRVMGKEIKFLLHFVKESKQDESGMPNNRFLAERTGGTYSTLKVQPAELEDSGVYFCASSQLGQGGRGNTEAFFGQGTRLTVV.

In its sample, this clone was seen once. J is TRBJ1-6 and V is TRBV7-6; D remains unclear. Germline assignment: CDR1 SGHVS and CDR2 FNYEAQ. Trimming took off 1 base at V and 7 bases at J, with 11 bases between the two ends. The CDR3 is 15 residues long. CDR3 region: CASSLGRGENSPLHF. The CDR3 region has the DNA TGTGCCAGCAGCTTAGGTCGCGGAGAAAATTCACCCCTCCACTTT. Full variable domain (rest looked up from reference TRBV7-6 and TRBJ1-6): GAGVSQSPRYKVTKRGQDVALRCDPISGHVSLYWYRQALGQGPEFLTYFNYEAQQDKSGLPNDRFSAERPEGSISTLTIQRTEQRDSAMYRCASSLGRGENSPLHFGNGTRLTVT.

The chain couples TRBV6-6 to TRBJ2-3; D is unclear. Looked up from germline, CDR1 is MNHNY and CDR2 is SVGAGI (reference sequence). CDR3 length: 13 residues. The V gene lost 5 bases and the J gene lost 8 bases, with 14 bases spanning the gap. CDR3 sequence reads: CASSSPLEVTQYF. The CDR3 nucleotides read TGTGCCAGCAGTAGCCCCCTCGAGGTTACGCAGTATTTT.

The rearrangement uses TRBV27 and TRBJ2-1, with TRBD1 as a possible D gene (6 bases). Germline assignment: CDR1 MNHEY and CDR2 SMNVEV (reference sequence). The CDR3 covers 16 residues. V was trimmed by 6 bases and J by 0 bases, leaving 15 bases between them. CDR3: CASRGRGQNSYNEQFF. CDR3 coding DNA: TGTGCCAGCAGGGGTCGAGGACAGAACTCCTACAATGAGCAGTTCTTC.

Here the CDR3 DNA reads TGTGCCAGCAGCTCCGGAGTGGGCTTAAGGGGCTACGAGCAGTACTTC. Protein product: CASSSGVGLRGYEQYF. V is TRBV4-2 and J is TRBJ2-7, with D maybe TRBD1 (5 bases). The V gene lost 5 bases and the J gene lost 3 bases, with 20 bases spanning the gap. This CDR3 contains 16 residues. Germline V gene data show CDR1 as LGHNA and CDR2 as YNFKEQ.

The gene calls are TRBV30 and TRBJ1-1; D gene unclear. The ends were cut back, 5 bases at V and 7 bases at J, with 14 bases in the middle. The length of the CDR3 is 12 residues. Germline CDR1 GTSNPN, CDR2 SVGIG (reference sequence). In DNA, the CDR3 is TGTGCCTGGTATCGAGGCAGCGATGAAGCTTTCTTT. Its translation is CAWYRGSDEAFF.

This clone has a handful of counts. V usage is TRBV28 and J usage is TRBJ2-5; 15 bases match TRBD2. The V gene's germline CDR1 is MDHEN and CDR2 SYDVKM. V shed 4 bases, J shed 4 bases, and the junction held 10 bases outside the gene matches. There are 18 residues in the CDR3. CDR3 nucleotides: TGTGCCAGCAGTTGGGGACTAGCGGGGGGTCGGAGGATAGAGACCCAGTACTTC. As protein: CASSWGLAGGRRIETQYF.

The rearrangement joins TRBV5-1 to TRBJ1-1, with D tentatively TRBD1 (5 bases). V gave up 4 bases and J gave up 4 bases, with 14 bases separating them. Germline V CDR1 and CDR2: SGHRS, YFSETQ. CDR3 length equals 14 residues. The CDR3 reads CASSPTAGGTEAFF. CDR3 nucleotides: TGCGCCAGCAGCCCTACGGCGGGGGGCACTGAAGCTTTCTTT.

This clone was seen once. Here the CDR3 DNA reads TGCGCCAGCAGCTTGATCGGGCAGGGGGAAAAATTCTTC. Translating gives CASSLIGQGEKFF. V gene TRBV5-1 combines with J gene TRBJ2-1; 7 bases match TRBD1. Germline CDR1 is SGHRS and CDR2 is YFSETQ. The CDR3 covers 13 residues. J gave up 16 bases and V 1 base, and 11 bases lay outside the gene matches.

The J gene is TRBJ2-6, the V gene TRBV7-9; possible D gene TRBD1, 5 bases. The length of the CDR3 is 16 residues. V gave up 6 bases and J gave up 4 bases, with 16 bases separating them. In germline, CDR1 is SEHNR, CDR2 FQNEAQ (reference sequence). Here the CDR3 DNA reads TGTGCCAGCAGTAGGGGTATAGGGTTGGGGGCCAACGTCCTGACTTTC. Translation: CASSRGIGLGANVLTF. The full variable domain, in which reference TRBV7-9 and TRBJ2-6 provide the parts outside the CDR3, is DTGVSQNPRHKITKRGQNVTFRCDPISEHNRLYWYRQTLGQGPEFLTYFQNEAQLEKSRLLSDRFSAERPKGSFSTLEIQRTEQGDSAMYLCASSRGIGLGANVLTFGAGSRLTVL.

The rearrangement links TRBV10-3 to TRBJ1-1; D might be TRBD1 (6 bases). CDR1 is ENHRY, CDR2 SYGVKD, per germline. V lost 7 bases and J lost 3, with 9 bases in between. The CDR3 has 12 residues. This chain's CDR3 is CAIKNRDTEAFF. The CDR3 DNA follows: TGTGCCATCAAAAACAGGGACACTGAAGCTTTCTTT.

The chain has TRBV19 and TRBJ1-1, with D possibly matching TRBD1 (6 bases). The CDR3 is 13 amino acids. The V and J ends lost 7 bases and 4 bases respectively, with 13 bases between them. Germline-derived CDR1 and CDR2 are LNHDA and SQIVND (reference sequence). The chain's CDR3 is CASTLQGTTEAFF. The CDR3 DNA sequence: TGTGCCAGTACCCTTCAGGGGACCACTGAAGCTTTCTTT.